The clone carrying this T cell receptor beta chain was observed many times. Its antigen is currently unknown. These data are taken from a study of T cells in Graves' hyperthyroidism and ophthalmopathy. What was amplified from RNA transcripts were TCR beta CDR3 regions. First-round RT-PCR of the TCR CDR3 relied on the HTBI primer set. Using its own MiXCR run on the multiplex PCR reads, TCRdb lists one record per CDR3 protein. The table shows 350,000 or so distinct CDR3 sequences, with around 18% occurring only once. Study-wide results and limits: A model of 13 V-J features distinguished ophthalmopathy from stable hyperthyroidism.

Uncontrolled infection, other autoimmune disease, pregnancy or lactation led to exclusion. Diagnoses were made from clinical symptoms, serum measures (thyroxine and TRAb), thyroid ultrasound and orbital computed tomography. Per the germline V gene, CDR1 is MNHNS and CDR2 is SASEGT. The V segment lost 8 bases and the J segment 4 bases; nucleotides outside the gene matches: 11. This CDR3 spans 15 amino acids. The TCR comes from a woman between 40 and 50 years old with Graves' ophthalmopathy. The chain joins TRBV6-1 to TRBJ1-5; 7 nucleotides agree with TRBD1. Sequenced: blood. In DNA, the CDR3 is TGTGCCAGCCAGGGATCCAGGGGGATAAATCAGCCCCAGCATTTT. This translates into CASQGSRGINQPQHF.